This T cell receptor beta chain stems from a study of T cells in Graves' hyperthyroidism and ophthalmopathy. The study, taken as a whole, reports: Ophthalmopathy was told apart from stable hyperthyroidism by a 13 V-J model.

The source material, RNA transcripts, was used to amplify TCR beta CDR3 regions. The study used the HTBI primer set for a first-round RT-PCR of the TCR CDR3. TCRdb called the multiplex PCR reads again in MiXCR, with one record for every CDR3 protein. This repertoire shows hundreds of thousands of distinct CDR3 sequences, around 24% found once; its top ten account for approximately 10%. Ophthalmopathy in the patients scored at least 3 on Clinical Activity Score and at least 4 on NOSPECS grade, lasting under 3 months. Diagnoses used clinical symptoms, serum thyroxine and TRAb, thyroid ultrasound and orbital computed tomography. Per germline, CDR1 SGHAT and CDR2 FQNNGV. Between the trimmed V and J ends, which lost 6 bases and 2 bases, there was a span of 11 bases. The length of the CDR3 is 15 residues. Comments on this clonotype: Its antigen remains unknown.

This TCR derives from a woman in her twenties or thirties with Graves' ophthalmopathy. V gene TRBV11-2 combines with J gene TRBJ2-6, with D possibly being TRBD1 (5 bases). The sample was blood. The CDR3 region is CASRGVGAGANVLTF. CDR3 DNA: TGTGCCAGCAGAGGGGTGGGCGCTGGGGCCAACGTCCTGACTTTC.